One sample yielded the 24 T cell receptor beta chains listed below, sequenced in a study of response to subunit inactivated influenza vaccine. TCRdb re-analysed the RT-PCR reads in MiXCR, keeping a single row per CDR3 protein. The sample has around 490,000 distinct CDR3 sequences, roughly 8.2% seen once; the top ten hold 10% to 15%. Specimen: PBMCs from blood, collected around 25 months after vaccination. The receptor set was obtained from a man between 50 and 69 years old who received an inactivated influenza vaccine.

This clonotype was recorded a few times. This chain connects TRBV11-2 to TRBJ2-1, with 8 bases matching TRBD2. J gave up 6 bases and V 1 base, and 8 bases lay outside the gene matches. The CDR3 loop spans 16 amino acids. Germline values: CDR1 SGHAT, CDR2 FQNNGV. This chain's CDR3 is CASSLAHGRAPNEQFF. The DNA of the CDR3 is TGTGCCAGCAGCTTAGCCCACGGGAGGGCCCCCAATGAGCAGTTCTTC.

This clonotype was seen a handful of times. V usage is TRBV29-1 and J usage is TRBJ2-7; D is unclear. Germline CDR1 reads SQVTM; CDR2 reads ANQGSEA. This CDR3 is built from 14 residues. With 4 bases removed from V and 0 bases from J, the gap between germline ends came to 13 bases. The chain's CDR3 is CSVVEKTISYEQYF. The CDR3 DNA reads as TGCAGCGTTGTGGAAAAAACAATCTCCTACGAGCAGTACTTC.

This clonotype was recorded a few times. CDR3 residues: CATSGRDGFSYEQYF. DNA for the CDR3: TGTGCCACCAGCGGCCGGGACGGATTCTCCTACGAGCAGTACTTC. The chain carries TRBV15 and TRBJ2-7, with D tentatively TRBD1 or TRBD2 (5 bases each). V lost 5 bases and J lost 0, with 14 bases in between. There are 15 residues in the CDR3. Germline CDR1 LNHNV, CDR2 YYDKDF (reference sequence).

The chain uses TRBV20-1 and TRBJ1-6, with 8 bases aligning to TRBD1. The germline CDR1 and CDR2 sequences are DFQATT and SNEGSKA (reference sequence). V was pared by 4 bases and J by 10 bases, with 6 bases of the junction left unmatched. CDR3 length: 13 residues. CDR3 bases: TGCAGTGCTACGGACAGGGAGAGCTCACCCCTCCACTTT. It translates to CSATDRESSPLHF.

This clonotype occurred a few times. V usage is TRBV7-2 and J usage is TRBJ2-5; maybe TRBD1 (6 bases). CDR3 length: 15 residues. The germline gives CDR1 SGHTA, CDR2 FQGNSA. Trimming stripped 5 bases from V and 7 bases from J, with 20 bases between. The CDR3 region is CASSGETGVRGTQYF. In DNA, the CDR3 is TGTGCCAGCAGCGGGGAGACAGGAGTCCGGGGGACCCAGTACTTC.

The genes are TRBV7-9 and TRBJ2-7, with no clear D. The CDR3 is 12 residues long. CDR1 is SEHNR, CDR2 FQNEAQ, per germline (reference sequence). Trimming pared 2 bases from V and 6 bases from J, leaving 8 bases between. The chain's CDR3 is CASSLSGFEQYF. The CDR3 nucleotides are TGTGCCAGCAGCTTATCCGGTTTCGAGCAGTACTTC.

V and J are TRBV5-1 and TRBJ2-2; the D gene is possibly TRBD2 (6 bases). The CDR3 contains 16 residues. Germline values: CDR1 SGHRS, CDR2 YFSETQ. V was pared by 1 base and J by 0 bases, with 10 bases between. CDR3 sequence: CASSLSGRPNTGELFF. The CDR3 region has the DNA TGCGCCAGCAGCTTGTCGGGGAGGCCGAACACCGGGGAGCTGTTTTTT.

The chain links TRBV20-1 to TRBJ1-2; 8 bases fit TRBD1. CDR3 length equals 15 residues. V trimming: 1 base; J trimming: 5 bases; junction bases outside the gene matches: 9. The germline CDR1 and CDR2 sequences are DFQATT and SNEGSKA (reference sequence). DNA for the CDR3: TGCAGTGCTAGAGGGGGGCAGGGGGCTGGTTATGGCTACACCTTC. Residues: CSARGGQGAGYGYTF.

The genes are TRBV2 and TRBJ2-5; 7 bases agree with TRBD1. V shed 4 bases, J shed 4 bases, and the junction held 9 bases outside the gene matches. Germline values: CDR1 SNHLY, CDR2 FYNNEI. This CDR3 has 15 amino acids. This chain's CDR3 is CASSGNRGIRETQYF. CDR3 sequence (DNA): TGTGCCAGCAGTGGGAACAGGGGCATTCGAGAGACCCAGTACTTC.

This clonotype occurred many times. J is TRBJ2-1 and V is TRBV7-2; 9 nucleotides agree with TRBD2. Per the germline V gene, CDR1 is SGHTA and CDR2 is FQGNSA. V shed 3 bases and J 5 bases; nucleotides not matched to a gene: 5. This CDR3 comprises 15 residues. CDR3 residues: CASSLGTSRNNEQFF. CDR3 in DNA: TGTGCCAGCAGCTTGGGGACTAGCCGGAACAATGAGCAGTTCTTC.

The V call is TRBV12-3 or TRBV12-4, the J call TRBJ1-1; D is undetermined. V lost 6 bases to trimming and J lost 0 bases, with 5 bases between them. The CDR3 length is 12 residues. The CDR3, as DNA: TGTGCCAGCAGGGACTTGAACACTGAAGCTTTCTTT. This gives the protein CASRDLNTEAFF.

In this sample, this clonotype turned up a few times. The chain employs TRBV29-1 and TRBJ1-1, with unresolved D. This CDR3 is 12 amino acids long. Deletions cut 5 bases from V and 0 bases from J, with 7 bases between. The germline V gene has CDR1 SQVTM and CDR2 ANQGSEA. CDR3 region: CSVMAVNTEAFF. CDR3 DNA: TGCAGCGTTATGGCGGTGAACACTGAAGCTTTCTTT.

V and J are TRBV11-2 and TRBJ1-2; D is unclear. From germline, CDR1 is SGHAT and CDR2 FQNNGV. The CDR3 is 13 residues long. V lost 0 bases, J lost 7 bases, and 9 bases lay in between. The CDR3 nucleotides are TGTGCCAGCAGCTTAGATCCGGAAGGTGGCTACACCTTC. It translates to CASSLDPEGGYTF.

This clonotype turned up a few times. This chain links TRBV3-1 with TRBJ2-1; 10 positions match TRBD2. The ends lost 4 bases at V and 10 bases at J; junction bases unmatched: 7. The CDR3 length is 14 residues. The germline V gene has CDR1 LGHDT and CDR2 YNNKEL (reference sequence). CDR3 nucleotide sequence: TGTGCCAGCAGCCCCTTAGCGGGGGGCACGGAGCAGTTCTTC. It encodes CASSPLAGGTEQFF.

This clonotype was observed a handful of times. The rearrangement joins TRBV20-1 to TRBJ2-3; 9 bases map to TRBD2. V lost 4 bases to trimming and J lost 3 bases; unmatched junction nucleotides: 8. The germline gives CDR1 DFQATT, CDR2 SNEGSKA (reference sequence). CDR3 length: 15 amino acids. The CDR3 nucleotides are TGCAGTGCTACTTTCGCGGGAGGGCAAACAGATACGCAGTATTTT. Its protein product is CSATFAGGQTDTQYF.

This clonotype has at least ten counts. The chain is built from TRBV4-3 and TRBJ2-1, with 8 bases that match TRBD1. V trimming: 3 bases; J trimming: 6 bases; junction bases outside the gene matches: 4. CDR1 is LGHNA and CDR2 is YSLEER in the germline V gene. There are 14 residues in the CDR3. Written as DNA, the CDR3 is TGCGCCAGCAGCCACTCAGACAGGGGCAATGAGCAGTTCTTC. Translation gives CASSHSDRGNEQFF.

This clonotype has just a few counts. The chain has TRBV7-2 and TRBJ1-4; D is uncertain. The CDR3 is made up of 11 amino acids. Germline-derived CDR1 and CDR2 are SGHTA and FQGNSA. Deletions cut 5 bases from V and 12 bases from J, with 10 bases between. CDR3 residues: CASSPGLQLFF. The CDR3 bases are TGTGCCAGCAGCCCGGGCCTCCAACTGTTTTTT.

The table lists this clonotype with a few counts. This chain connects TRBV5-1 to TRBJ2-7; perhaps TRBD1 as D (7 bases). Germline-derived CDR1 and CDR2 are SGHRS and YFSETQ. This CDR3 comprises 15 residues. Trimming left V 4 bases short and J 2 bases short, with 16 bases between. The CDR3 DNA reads TGCGCCAGCAGCCAAACCCAGGGGGGACCCTACGAGCAGTACTTC. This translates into CASSQTQGGPYEQYF.

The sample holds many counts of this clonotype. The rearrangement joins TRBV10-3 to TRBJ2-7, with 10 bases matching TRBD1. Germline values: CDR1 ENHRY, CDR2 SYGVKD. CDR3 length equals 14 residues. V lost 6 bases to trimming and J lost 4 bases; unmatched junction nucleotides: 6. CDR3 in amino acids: CAIRGDRGRYEQYF. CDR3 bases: TGTGCCATCAGGGGGGACAGGGGCCGTTACGAGCAGTACTTC.

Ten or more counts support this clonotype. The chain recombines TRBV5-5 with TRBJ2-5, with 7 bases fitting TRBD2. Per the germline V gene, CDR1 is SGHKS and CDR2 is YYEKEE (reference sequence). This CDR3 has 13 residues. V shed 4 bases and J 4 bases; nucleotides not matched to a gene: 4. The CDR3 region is CASSAAGAETQYF. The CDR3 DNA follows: TGTGCCAGCAGCGCCGCGGGAGCAGAGACCCAGTACTTC.

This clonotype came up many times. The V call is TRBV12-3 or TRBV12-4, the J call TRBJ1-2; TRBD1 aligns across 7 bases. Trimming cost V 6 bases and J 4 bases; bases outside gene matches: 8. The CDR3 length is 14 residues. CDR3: CASRQDRSIYGYTF. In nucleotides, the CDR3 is TGTGCCAGCAGACAGGACAGGAGTATCTATGGCTACACCTTC.

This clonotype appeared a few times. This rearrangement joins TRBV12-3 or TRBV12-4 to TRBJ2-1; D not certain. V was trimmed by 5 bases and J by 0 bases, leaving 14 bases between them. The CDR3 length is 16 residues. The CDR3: CASSRPRRSSYNEQFF. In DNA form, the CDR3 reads TGTGCCAGCAGTCGTCCCCGTCGGAGCTCCTACAATGAGCAGTTCTTC.

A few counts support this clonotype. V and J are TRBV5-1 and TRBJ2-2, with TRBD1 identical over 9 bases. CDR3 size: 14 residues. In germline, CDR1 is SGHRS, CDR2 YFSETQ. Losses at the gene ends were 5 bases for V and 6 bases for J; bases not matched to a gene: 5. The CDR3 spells CASRQGAFSGELFF. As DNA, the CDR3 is TGCGCCAGCAGACAGGGGGCATTTTCCGGGGAGCTGTTTTTT.

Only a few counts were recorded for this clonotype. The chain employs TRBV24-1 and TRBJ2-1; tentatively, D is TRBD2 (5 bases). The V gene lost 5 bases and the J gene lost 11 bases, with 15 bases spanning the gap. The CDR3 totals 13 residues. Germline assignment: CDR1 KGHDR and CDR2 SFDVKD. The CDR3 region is CATSGWRTHQQFF. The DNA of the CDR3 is TGTGCCACCAGTGGATGGCGGACTCACCAGCAGTTCTTC.